A selection of T cell receptor beta chains follows, all from one sample in a study of blood T cell repertoires in COVID-19. The table came from immunoSEQ multiplex PCR; TCRdb's copy has only in-frame clones and leaves some out. The table includes about 320,000 clones, 85% detected once. Sequenced material: PBMCs or T cells enriched from blood (not recorded which). The receptors stem from a woman in her 30s who had been exposed to COVID-19. The CDR3 runs from the conserved cysteine through the conserved F or W. Each record gives: clone size, J gene, D gene, V gene, CDR3 protein, CDR3 DNA. The D gene is left open where the match is weak. A row's size may be missing; if present it is once, few, many or a size class.

clone size: .
J gene: TRBJ2-1
D gene: TRBD2
V gene: TRBV19
CDR3 protein: CAASGREIVHEQFF
CDR3 DNA: TGTGCCGCCAGTGGGCGGGAGATCGTCCATGAGCAGTTCTTC

clone size: .
J gene: TRBJ2-5
D gene: .
V gene: TRBV5-4
CDR3 protein: CASRSLGLLGAETQYF
CDR3 DNA: TGTGCCAGCAGGTCCCTTGGTCTTCTTGGGGCAGAGACCCAGTACTTC

clone size: .
J gene: TRBJ2-3
D gene: TRBD2
V gene: TRBV28
CDR3 protein: CASSLAGVTDTQYF
CDR3 DNA: TGTGCCAGCAGTCTAGCGGGAGTCACAGATACGCAGTATTTT

clone size: .
J gene: TRBJ1-1
D gene: .
V gene: TRBV5-6
CDR3 protein: CASSLVRQGRTEAFF
CDR3 DNA: TGTGCCAGCAGCTTGGTACGGCAGGGAAGGACTGAAGCTTTCTTT

clone size: .
J gene: TRBJ2-4
D gene: .
V gene: TRBV2
CDR3 protein: CASSESGGAKNIQYF
CDR3 DNA: TGTGCCAGCAGTGAATCCGGGGGAGCCAAAAACATTCAGTACTTC

clone size: .
J gene: TRBJ1-2
D gene: .
V gene: TRBV12-3/TRBV12-4
CDR3 protein: CASTVRVADGYTF
CDR3 DNA: TGTGCCAGCACCGTCCGAGTCGCGGATGGCTACACCTTC

clone size: .
J gene: TRBJ1-1
D gene: .
V gene: TRBV19
CDR3 protein: CASSISVNTEAFF
CDR3 DNA: TGTGCCAGTAGTATATCGGTGAACACTGAAGCTTTCTTT

clone size: .
J gene: TRBJ2-1
D gene: .
V gene: TRBV9
CDR3 protein: CASSDPQGGSLRSSYNEQFF
CDR3 DNA: TGTGCCAGCAGCGACCCCCAGGGGGGATCTCTTCGAAGCTCCTACAATGAGCAGTTCTTC

clone size: once
J gene: TRBJ2-7
D gene: .
V gene: TRBV19
CDR3 protein: CASSIGRTPSYEQYF
CDR3 DNA: TGTGCCAGTAGTATAGGTAGGACTCCGTCCTACGAGCAGTACTTC

clone size: .
J gene: TRBJ1-2
D gene: TRBD1
V gene: TRBV10-3
CDR3 protein: CAIRVHRDRANYGYTF
CDR3 DNA: TGTGCCATCAGAGTGCACCGGGACAGGGCTAACTATGGCTACACCTTC

clone size: .
J gene: TRBJ2-7
D gene: TRBD2
V gene: TRBV18
CDR3 protein: CASSPGTSGGVYEQYF
CDR3 DNA: TGTGCCAGCTCACCAGGGACTAGCGGGGGGGTCTACGAGCAGTACTTC

clone size: .
J gene: TRBJ1-2
D gene: TRBD1
V gene: TRBV15
CDR3 protein: CATSDRGHYGYTF
CDR3 DNA: TGTGCCACCAGCGACAGGGGGCACTATGGCTACACCTTC

clone size: .
J gene: TRBJ2-1
D gene: TRBD1
V gene: TRBV5-1
CDR3 protein: CASTPTGGYNEQFF
CDR3 DNA: TGCGCCAGCACCCCGACAGGGGGTTACAATGAGCAGTTCTTC

clone size: .
J gene: TRBJ2-7
D gene: .
V gene: TRBV6-2/TRBV6-3
CDR3 protein: CASSKSGLHPYEQYF
CDR3 DNA: TGTGCCAGCAGTAAGTCGGGACTGCATCCCTACGAGCAGTACTTC

clone size: .
J gene: TRBJ2-1
D gene: TRBD2
V gene: TRBV11-3
CDR3 protein: CASSPRTSGGAENEQFF
CDR3 DNA: TGTGCCAGCAGCCCCAGGACTAGCGGGGGGGCAGAAAATGAGCAGTTCTTC

clone size: .
J gene: TRBJ2-1
D gene: TRBD2
V gene: TRBV28
CDR3 protein: CASSPGLAGRNSEFF
CDR3 DNA: TGTGCCAGCAGCCCCGGACTAGCGGGGAGGAATAGCGAGTTCTTC

clone size: .
J gene: TRBJ2-7
D gene: .
V gene: TRBV6-2/TRBV6-3
CDR3 protein: CASSYPRSEQYF
CDR3 DNA: TGTGCCAGCAGTTACCCTAGAAGCGAGCAGTACTTC

clone size: .
J gene: TRBJ1-2
D gene: .
V gene: TRBV20-1
CDR3 protein: CSASYPGENGYTF
CDR3 DNA: TGCAGTGCTAGTTATCCAGGGGAGAATGGCTACACCTTC

clone size: .
J gene: TRBJ1-1
D gene: .
V gene: TRBV2
CDR3 protein: CASSEGNTEAFF
CDR3 DNA: TGTGCCAGCAGCGAGGGGAACACTGAAGCTTTCTTT

clone size: .
J gene: TRBJ2-3
D gene: TRBD2
V gene: TRBV7-9
CDR3 protein: CASTEIAGGADTQYF
CDR3 DNA: TGTGCCAGCACCGAAATAGCGGGAGGAGCAGATACGCAGTATTTT

clone size: .
J gene: TRBJ2-3
D gene: TRBD2
V gene: TRBV18
CDR3 protein: CASSRGTSGGSTDTQYF
CDR3 DNA: TGTGCCAGCTCACGTGGGACTAGCGGAGGAAGCACAGATACGCAGTATTTT

clone size: .
J gene: TRBJ2-3
D gene: .
V gene: TRBV9
CDR3 protein: CASSVGGVSGTDTQYF
CDR3 DNA: TGTGCCAGCAGCGTAGGAGGCGTCTCTGGCACAGATACGCAGTATTTT

clone size: .
J gene: TRBJ1-5
D gene: .
V gene: TRBV24-1
CDR3 protein: CAVTVYSNQPQHF
CDR3 DNA: TGTGCCGTTACAGTGTATAGCAATCAGCCCCAGCATTTT

clone size: .
J gene: TRBJ1-2
D gene: TRBD1
V gene: TRBV4-1
CDR3 protein: CASSQGQGTLYGYTF
CDR3 DNA: TGCGCCAGCAGCCAAGGACAGGGAACCCTTTATGGCTACACCTTC

clone size: .
J gene: TRBJ2-7
D gene: TRBD2
V gene: TRBV5-1
CDR3 protein: CASSVSPGLAYEQYF
CDR3 DNA: TGCGCCAGCAGCGTTTCCCCGGGACTAGCCTACGAGCAGTACTTC

clone size: few
J gene: TRBJ2-7
D gene: TRBD1
V gene: TRBV6-5
CDR3 protein: CASSRGQVMGEQYF
CDR3 DNA: TGTGCCAGCAGTCGGGGACAGGTAATGGGCGAGCAGTACTTC

clone size: .
J gene: TRBJ2-1
D gene: TRBD2
V gene: TRBV30
CDR3 protein: CAWSAPGLGGSSYNEQFF
CDR3 DNA: TGTGCCTGGAGTGCCCCAGGGTTGGGGGGGAGCTCCTACAATGAGCAGTTCTTC

clone size: .
J gene: TRBJ1-2
D gene: .
V gene: TRBV5-1
CDR3 protein: CASSLAPGEGGYTF
CDR3 DNA: TGCGCCAGCAGCTTGGCCCCAGGGGAAGGTGGCTACACCTTC

clone size: .
J gene: TRBJ1-3
D gene: TRBD1
V gene: TRBV5-1
CDR3 protein: CASTPAVTGGSGNTIYF
CDR3 DNA: TGCGCCAGCACCCCCGCCGTAACAGGGGGATCTGGAAACACCATATATTTT

clone size: .
J gene: TRBJ1-6
D gene: .
V gene: TRBV28
CDR3 protein: CASGIRSQGTPLHF
CDR3 DNA: TGTGCCAGCGGGATAAGAAGCCAGGGAACACCCCTCCACTTT

clone size: once
J gene: TRBJ2-5
D gene: .
V gene: TRBV27
CDR3 protein: CASSPYEEGAAVETQYF
CDR3 DNA: TGTGCCAGCAGCCCCTATGAGGAGGGAGCAGCGGTGGAGACCCAGTACTTC

clone size: once
J gene: TRBJ1-2
D gene: .
V gene: TRBV28
CDR3 protein: CASSFETGAFYGYTF
CDR3 DNA: TGTGCCAGCAGTTTTGAGACAGGAGCTTTCTATGGCTACACCTTC

clone size: .
J gene: TRBJ1-2
D gene: .
V gene: TRBV5-1
CDR3 protein: CASSLLQGGYGYTF
CDR3 DNA: TGCGCCAGCAGCTTGCTACAGGGCGGCTATGGCTACACCTTC

clone size: .
J gene: TRBJ2-7
D gene: TRBD2
V gene: TRBV11-1
CDR3 protein: CASSYGLAGGEQYF
CDR3 DNA: TGTGCCAGCAGCTATGGACTAGCGGGAGGCGAGCAGTACTTC

clone size: .
J gene: TRBJ2-7
D gene: .
V gene: TRBV5-1
CDR3 protein: CASSLSGESAYEQYF
CDR3 DNA: TGCGCCAGCAGCTTGTCGGGGGAGAGCGCCTACGAGCAGTACTTC

clone size: .
J gene: TRBJ1-4
D gene: .
V gene: TRBV14
CDR3 protein: CASSQYAGGNEKLFF
CDR3 DNA: TGTGCCAGCAGCCAATACGCGGGAGGTAATGAAAAACTGTTTTTT

clone size: .
J gene: TRBJ1-6
D gene: .
V gene: TRBV4-3
CDR3 protein: CASSQVAQGSPLHF
CDR3 DNA: TGCGCCAGCAGCCAAGTGGCCCAGGGCTCACCCCTCCACTTT

clone size: .
J gene: TRBJ2-3
D gene: .
V gene: TRBV5-8
CDR3 protein: CASSLYLQSTDTQYF
CDR3 DNA: TGTGCCAGCAGCTTGTACTTGCAAAGCACAGATACGCAGTATTTT

clone size: .
J gene: TRBJ2-7
D gene: TRBD1
V gene: TRBV5-1
CDR3 protein: CASSKDRGTYEQYF
CDR3 DNA: TGCGCCAGCAGCAAGGACAGGGGAACCTACGAGCAGTACTTC

clone size: .
J gene: TRBJ2-7
D gene: .
V gene: TRBV28
CDR3 protein: CASSPPGRPEQYF
CDR3 DNA: TGTGCCAGCAGTCCCCCGGGGAGGCCCGAGCAGTACTTC

clone size: .
J gene: TRBJ1-3
D gene: .
V gene: TRBV28
CDR3 protein: CASSLSSRGGNTIYF
CDR3 DNA: TGTGCCAGCAGTTTGAGCAGTCGGGGAGGAAACACCATATATTTT

clone size: .
J gene: TRBJ2-7
D gene: TRBD2
V gene: TRBV7-6
CDR3 protein: CASSLTSGSDEQYF
CDR3 DNA: TGTGCCAGCAGCTTAACTAGCGGGAGCGACGAGCAGTACTTC

clone size: .
J gene: TRBJ2-1
D gene: TRBD2
V gene: TRBV18
CDR3 protein: CASSPPGLAGGNEQFF
CDR3 DNA: TGTGCCAGCTCACCACCAGGACTAGCGGGAGGCAATGAGCAGTTCTTC

clone size: .
J gene: TRBJ1-6
D gene: TRBD1
V gene: TRBV2
CDR3 protein: CASHSSGGAGSPLHF
CDR3 DNA: TGTGCCAGTCATTCGTCAGGGGGCGCAGGGTCACCCCTCCACTTT

clone size: .
J gene: TRBJ2-3
D gene: .
V gene: TRBV11-2
CDR3 protein: CASSKNPGLLSSGDTQYF
CDR3 DNA: TGTGCCAGCAGCAAAAATCCGGGACTCCTAAGTTCGGGGGATACGCAGTATTTT

clone size: many
J gene: TRBJ1-4
D gene: .
V gene: TRBV7-9
CDR3 protein: CASSGTGENEKLFF
CDR3 DNA: TGTGCCAGCAGCGGTACAGGAGAAAATGAAAAACTGTTTTTT

clone size: .
J gene: TRBJ1-3
D gene: .
V gene: TRBV6-5
CDR3 protein: CASNGVSGNTIYF
CDR3 DNA: TGTGCCAGCAATGGAGTTTCTGGAAACACCATATATTTT

clone size: .
J gene: TRBJ1-6
D gene: TRBD1
V gene: TRBV2
CDR3 protein: CASITGGGSPLHF
CDR3 DNA: TGTGCCAGTATCACAGGGGGAGGTTCACCCCTCCACTTT

clone size: .
J gene: TRBJ2-3
D gene: .
V gene: TRBV27
CDR3 protein: CASSPLMGRERTDTQYF
CDR3 DNA: TGTGCCAGCAGCCCCTTGATGGGGCGGGAACGTACAGATACGCAGTATTTT

clone size: few
J gene: TRBJ1-1
D gene: .
V gene: TRBV5-1
CDR3 protein: CASALGRDTEAFF
CDR3 DNA: TGCGCCAGTGCCCTAGGGAGGGACACTGAAGCTTTCTTT